This T cell receptor (beta chain) stems from a study of metastatic and nonmetastatic thyroid tumors. Among the patients, none had received any treatment before thyroid surgery. The CDR3 runs 14 residues. CDR1 is SGDLS, CDR2 YYNGEE, per germline. Trimming removed 0 bases at V and 1 base at J, with 7 bases between. TCRdb re-analyzed the PCR reads through MiXCR. The data show fewer than 45,000 clones, roughly 13% seen once. Study-wide results and caveats: Malignant tumors reportedly showed significantly higher TCR beta diversity than benign nodules in both blood and tumor.

This clone was picked up many times. The antigen remains unidentified. This TCR came from a female donor with papillary thyroid cancer or a benign thyroid nodule (not recorded which). Some clones in this sample may be carry-over from other donors' samples. This chain links TRBV9 with TRBJ1-1; tentatively, D is TRBD1 (5 bases). The specimen sequenced was blood. The chain's CDR3 is CASSVATGNTEAFF. The CDR3 region has the DNA TGTGCCAGCAGCGTAGCTACAGGGAACACTGAAGCTTTCTTT.